What follows describes a single TCR beta chain. Its antigen is undetermined. The assay was immunoSEQ multiplex PCR, and TCRdb's table has in-frame clones only and misses some. The sample consists of 6,500 or so clones, 50% to 75% of them appearing once. The data were obtained in a study of early stage breast cancer tumors. Study context: ER+/PR+/HER2- status applied to twelve of 16 invasive breast tumors.

Germline CDR1 is KGHSH and CDR2 is LQKENI. V was trimmed by 3 bases and J by 4 bases, leaving 10 bases between them. The CDR3 runs to 14 residues. Study-wide points: Enriched TCRB sequences shared across patients were mostly commonly generated sequences.

V gene TRBV18 combines with J gene TRBJ2-4, with D perhaps TRBD1 (6 bases). This sequence was found in a person aged 45 to 59 with breast cancer. Sequenced sample: normal breast tissue next to the tumor. This chain's CDR3 is CASSPARGKNIQYF. The CDR3 region has the DNA TGTGCCAGCTCACCCGCCAGGGGAAAAAACATTCAGTACTTC.